Detailed here is one T cell receptor beta chain. The CDR3 spans 14 residues. Germline values: CDR1 LGHNA, CDR2 YSLEER. Trimming cost V 1 base and J 1 base, with 5 bases left between them. The protocol was immunoSEQ multiplex PCR, while the TCRdb copy is restricted to in-frame clones and leaves out a portion. The sample yields some 200,000 clones, more than 65% seen once. The record originates from a study of blood T cell repertoires in COVID-19. Study at large: Specimens from acute and convalescent COVID-19 originated in the United States, Italy and Spain.

The rearrangement links TRBV4-3 to TRBJ2-1, with D unresolved. The specimen sequenced was peripheral blood. The TCR originated in a man aged 45 to 65 with active or convalescent COVID-19. The DNA of the CDR3 is TGCGCCAGCAGCCAAGGAGAGTCCTACAATGAGCAGTTCTTC. It yields the protein CASSQGESYNEQFF.